A selection of T cell receptor beta chains follows, all from one sample in a study of T-cell memory formation after mild COVID-19. TCRdb processed the 5' RACE reads anew with MiXCR; each CDR3 protein has one entry. The sample comprises roughly 280,000 distinct CDR3 sequences, approximately 7.6% of which are singletons, and 22% rests with the top ten. Sequencing was done on a sample of PBMCs or a T cell subset sorted from them (not recorded which). The receptors shown here come from a man between 18 and 35 years old who had mild COVID-19 (a few samples of this study predate the infection). Cell type and time point are not known. CDR3s include the opening cysteine and the closing phenylalanine or tryptophan. The order of the fields is D gene, J gene, V gene, clone size, CDR3 protein, CDR3 DNA. The D gene is left open where the match is weak. Size tells how often a clone was seen (once, few, many) or the class of an expanded clone, and some rows leave it out.

D gene: TRBD2
J gene: TRBJ2-5
V gene: TRBV7-3
clone size: .
CDR3 protein: CASSLWGRLAGSKETQYF
CDR3 DNA: TGTGCCAGCAGCTTATGGGGCAGACTAGCGGGGAGTAAGGAGACCCAGTACTTC

D gene: TRBD1
J gene: TRBJ2-2
V gene: TRBV12-3/TRBV12-4
clone size: many
CDR3 protein: CASSSRGMNTGELFF
CDR3 DNA: TGTGCCAGCAGTTCCAGGGGGATGAACACCGGGGAGCTGTTTTTT

D gene: TRBD2
J gene: TRBJ2-2
V gene: TRBV5-1
clone size: many
CDR3 protein: CASSLQAGGPGELFF
CDR3 DNA: TGCGCCAGCAGTCTTCAGGCGGGGGGTCCCGGGGAGCTGTTTTTT

D gene: .
J gene: TRBJ2-7
V gene: TRBV5-5
clone size: .
CDR3 protein: CASSFHPEYEQYF
CDR3 DNA: TGTGCCAGCAGCTTTCACCCAGAATACGAGCAGTACTTC

D gene: .
J gene: TRBJ2-7
V gene: TRBV7-2
clone size: .
CDR3 protein: CASSLAPYEQYF
CDR3 DNA: TGTGCCAGCAGCTTAGCCCCCTACGAGCAGTACTTC

D gene: .
J gene: TRBJ2-2
V gene: TRBV5-1
clone size: .
CDR3 protein: CASSFGGIAGELFF
CDR3 DNA: TGCGCCAGCAGCTTTGGAGGGATCGCCGGGGAGCTGTTTTTT

D gene: TRBD2
J gene: TRBJ2-3
V gene: TRBV5-6
clone size: .
CDR3 protein: CASSPGLDPDTQYF
CDR3 DNA: TGTGCCAGCAGCCCAGGACTAGACCCAGATACGCAGTATTTT

D gene: .
J gene: TRBJ2-3
V gene: TRBV5-1
clone size: few
CDR3 protein: CASRPGLITDTQYF
CDR3 DNA: TGCGCCAGCAGGCCCGGACTAATCACAGATACGCAGTATTTT

D gene: .
J gene: TRBJ2-1
V gene: TRBV7-8
clone size: .
CDR3 protein: CASSLISGGREQFF
CDR3 DNA: TGTGCCAGCAGCTTAATAAGCGGCGGGCGGGAGCAGTTCTTC

D gene: .
J gene: TRBJ1-6
V gene: TRBV4-3
clone size: few
CDR3 protein: CASSQDQIGASPLHF
CDR3 DNA: TGCGCCAGCAGCCAAGATCAGATCGGGGCTTCACCCCTCCACTTT

D gene: .
J gene: TRBJ2-3
V gene: TRBV12-3/TRBV12-4
clone size: .
CDR3 protein: CASSSGGISVSTDTQYF
CDR3 DNA: TGTGCCAGCAGTTCAGGGGGGATCTCAGTCTCCACAGATACGCAGTATTTT

D gene: .
J gene: TRBJ1-6
V gene: TRBV6-2/TRBV6-3
clone size: .
CDR3 protein: CASSRAGGSYNSPLHF
CDR3 DNA: TGTGCCAGCAGTCGGGCCGGTGGCTCCTATAATTCACCCCTCCACTTT

D gene: TRBD2
J gene: TRBJ2-7
V gene: TRBV5-1
clone size: few
CDR3 protein: CASSLGSTSGTYEQYF
CDR3 DNA: TGCGCCAGCAGCTTGGGCTCGACTAGCGGAACCTACGAGCAGTACTTC

D gene: .
J gene: TRBJ1-6
V gene: TRBV5-1
clone size: many
CDR3 protein: CASSLEPDTYNSPLHF
CDR3 DNA: TGCGCCAGCAGCTTGGAACCTGACACCTATAATTCACCCCTCCACTTT

D gene: .
J gene: TRBJ1-2
V gene: TRBV12-3/TRBV12-4
clone size: .
CDR3 protein: CASRLDGNYGYTF
CDR3 DNA: TGTGCCAGCAGGCTCGACGGGAACTATGGCTACACCTTC

D gene: TRBD2
J gene: TRBJ2-7
V gene: TRBV6-5
clone size: few
CDR3 protein: CASSYLTSGGSSSYEQYF
CDR3 DNA: TGTGCCAGCAGTTACCTCACTAGCGGGGGGTCGTCCTCCTACGAGCAGTACTTC

D gene: .
J gene: TRBJ2-1
V gene: TRBV5-1
clone size: few
CDR3 protein: CASSLMGSMSYNEQFF
CDR3 DNA: TGCGCCAGCAGCTTGATGGGAAGCATGTCATACAATGAGCAGTTCTTC

D gene: .
J gene: TRBJ1-2
V gene: TRBV6-5
clone size: many
CDR3 protein: CASSSTGARNYGYTF
CDR3 DNA: TGTGCCAGCAGTTCGACCGGGGCCAGAAACTATGGCTACACCTTC

D gene: TRBD2
J gene: TRBJ2-4
V gene: TRBV12-3/TRBV12-4
clone size: .
CDR3 protein: CASTRAGLAGGPGAKNIQYF
CDR3 DNA: TGTGCCAGCACGCGAGCGGGACTAGCGGGGGGGCCGGGAGCCAAAAACATTCAGTACTTC

D gene: .
J gene: TRBJ2-3
V gene: TRBV4-2
clone size: few
CDR3 protein: CASSQEARGGDTQYF
CDR3 DNA: TGTGCCAGCAGCCAAGAGGCCAGGGGGGGAGATACGCAGTATTTT

D gene: .
J gene: TRBJ2-5
V gene: TRBV5-6
clone size: few
CDR3 protein: CASSLKEGPETQYF
CDR3 DNA: TGTGCCAGCAGCTTGAAGGAGGGTCCGGAGACCCAGTACTTC

D gene: .
J gene: TRBJ1-5
V gene: TRBV29-1
clone size: few
CDR3 protein: CSVSLGSNQPQHF
CDR3 DNA: TGCAGCGTCTCCCTGGGGAGCAATCAGCCCCAGCATTTT

D gene: .
J gene: TRBJ1-2
V gene: TRBV20-1
clone size: .
CDR3 protein: CSARDLRVWDYGYTF
CDR3 DNA: TGCAGTGCTAGAGATCTTAGGGTTTGGGACTATGGCTACACCTTC

D gene: .
J gene: TRBJ1-5
V gene: TRBV6-6
clone size: many
CDR3 protein: CASSYRDTGNQPQHF
CDR3 DNA: TGTGCCAGCAGTTACCGGGACACGGGCAATCAGCCCCAGCATTTT

D gene: .
J gene: TRBJ1-2
V gene: TRBV4-3
clone size: few
CDR3 protein: CASSQDGGGVNYGYTF
CDR3 DNA: TGCGCCAGCAGCCAAGACGGCGGCGGAGTTAACTATGGCTACACCTTC

D gene: TRBD1
J gene: TRBJ2-3
V gene: TRBV3-1
clone size: .
CDR3 protein: CASSQRTGGTDTQNF
CDR3 DNA: TGTGCCAGCAGCCAACGGACAGGGGGAACAGATACGCAGAATTTT

D gene: TRBD1
J gene: TRBJ1-4
V gene: TRBV7-6
clone size: few
CDR3 protein: CASSAQGALFF
CDR3 DNA: TGTGCCAGCAGCGCCCAGGGGGCACTGTTTTTT

D gene: .
J gene: TRBJ2-7
V gene: TRBV6-5
clone size: few
CDR3 protein: CASSPTGSVTYEQYF
CDR3 DNA: TGTGCCAGCAGCCCTACGGGGTCAGTGACTTACGAGCAGTACTTC

D gene: .
J gene: TRBJ1-5
V gene: TRBV19
clone size: .
CDR3 protein: CASTSGGPQHF
CDR3 DNA: TGTGCCAGTACAAGCGGGGGCCCCCAGCATTTT

D gene: .
J gene: TRBJ2-1
V gene: TRBV6-2/TRBV6-3
clone size: .
CDR3 protein: CASSQAGVFNEQFF
CDR3 DNA: TGTGCCAGCAGTCAGGCAGGGGTCTTCAATGAGCAGTTCTTC

D gene: TRBD2
J gene: TRBJ2-1
V gene: TRBV27
clone size: few
CDR3 protein: CASRRLADNEQFF
CDR3 DNA: TGTGCCAGCAGGAGACTAGCGGACAATGAGCAGTTCTTC

D gene: .
J gene: TRBJ1-6
V gene: TRBV18
clone size: few
CDR3 protein: CASSQVERGPLHF
CDR3 DNA: TGTGCCAGCTCACAGGTCGAACGGGGACCCCTCCACTTT

D gene: .
J gene: TRBJ2-5
V gene: TRBV5-1
clone size: .
CDR3 protein: CASTTLGNRQETQYF
CDR3 DNA: TGCGCCAGCACCACCCTGGGGAACCGACAAGAGACCCAGTACTTC

D gene: .
J gene: TRBJ1-6
V gene: TRBV6-2/TRBV6-3
clone size: .
CDR3 protein: CASSYSTGASSYNSPLHF
CDR3 DNA: TGTGCCAGCAGTTACTCGACGGGGGCGAGCTCCTATAATTCACCCCTCCACTTT

D gene: .
J gene: TRBJ1-3
V gene: TRBV6-5
clone size: few
CDR3 protein: CASGVSVYGNTIYF
CDR3 DNA: TGTGCCAGCGGGGTCAGCGTCTACGGAAACACCATATATTTT

D gene: .
J gene: TRBJ1-3
V gene: TRBV9
clone size: few
CDR3 protein: CASSPEGGGNTIYF
CDR3 DNA: TGTGCCAGCAGCCCGGAAGGAGGGGGAAACACCATATATTTT